A selection of T cell receptor beta chains follows, all from one sample in a study of T cells after posttransplantation cyclophosphamide. Some clones are missing from TCRdb's copy, which holds only in-frame ones; the method was immunoSEQ multiplex PCR. The sample has roughly 19,000 clones, 75% to 90% seen once; the top ten hold 1.9%. The sample in question was PBMCs, obtained 350 to 400 days after allogeneic stem cell transplant with calcineurin inhibitor and methotrexate. The receptors derive from a female patient in her 30s who received an allogeneic stem cell transplant from an unrelated donor, was CMV-positive, and had acute and chronic GVHD. The T cells may come from the graft donor. Both conserved end residues are part of each CDR3. D genes are given only for firm matches. Rows may omit the clone size; those that give it use once, few, many or a size class.

d_call clone_size j_call v_call cdr3_aa cdr3_nt
NA NA TRBJ1-5 TRBV10-3 CATSGDQGQPQHF TGTGCCACGTCAGGGGACCAAGGGCAGCCCCAGCATTTT
TRBD1 NA TRBJ1-6 TRBV5-5 CASSPLGDSLNSPLHF TGTGCCAGCAGTCCCCTTGGGGACAGTCTAAATTCACCCCTCCACTTT
NA NA TRBJ1-6 TRBV19 CASSPAAGGRLHF TGTGCCAGTAGTCCCGCGGCCGGTGGGAGGCTCCACTTT
TRBD2 NA TRBJ2-1 TRBV13 CASSLVGLAGAHNEQFF TGTGCCAGCAGCTTAGTGGGATTGGCGGGAGCACACAATGAGCAGTTCTTC
TRBD2 NA TRBJ2-1 TRBV7-9 CASSLGRGGTYNEQFF TGTGCCAGCAGCTTAGGCCGCGGGGGAACCTACAATGAGCAGTTCTTC
NA NA TRBJ2-1 TRBV30 CAWSTIASTVNEQFF TGTGCCTGGAGTACTATAGCATCTACGGTTAATGAGCAGTTCTTC
TRBD1 NA TRBJ1-5 TRBV19 CASGGGGHQPQHF TGTGCCAGTGGAGGAGGGGGCCATCAGCCCCAGCATTTT
TRBD1 NA TRBJ2-4 TRBV13 CASSLVGRTGWDKNIQYF TGTGCCAGCAGCTTAGTAGGGCGGACAGGGTGGGACAAAAACATTCAGTACTTC
TRBD1 few TRBJ1-3 TRBV19 CASSGDRTDTIYF TGTGCCAGTAGTGGGGACAGGACGGACACCATATATTTT
NA few TRBJ1-5 TRBV19 CASSMPATEYQPQHF TGTGCCAGTAGTATGCCGGCGACAGAGTATCAGCCCCAGCATTTT
NA NA TRBJ2-2 TRBV11-3 CASSLTGTGELFF TGTGCCAGCAGCTTAACTGGCACCGGGGAGCTGTTTTTT
NA NA TRBJ2-3 TRBV11-3 CASSLDRIRTDTQYF TGTGCCAGCAGCTTAGACAGGATCCGCACAGATACGCAGTATTTT
TRBD1 NA TRBJ1-2 TRBV27 CASSLSLTGNYGYTF TGTGCCAGCAGTTTATCCCTGACAGGGAACTATGGCTACACCTTC
TRBD2 NA TRBJ2-1 TRBV27 CASSQRGGTLYNEQFF TGTGCCAGCAGCCAACGGGGGGGAACCCTCTACAATGAGCAGTTCTTC
TRBD1 NA TRBJ1-6 TRBV19 CASSILQGANDSPLHF TGTGCCAGTAGTATTTTGCAGGGGGCGAACGATTCACCCCTCCACTTT
TRBD2 once TRBJ2-3 TRBV7-9 CASSQSGASTDTQYF TGTGCCAGCAGCCAAAGCGGGGCTAGCACAGATACGCAGTATTTT
TRBD2 NA TRBJ2-1 TRBV10-2 CASIGLAVSNSYNEQFF TGCGCCAGCATTGGACTAGCGGTCTCAAACTCCTACAATGAGCAGTTCTTC
TRBD1 NA TRBJ1-6 TRBV4-1 CASSSRTGGSYNSPLHF TGCGCCAGCAGCTCCCGGACAGGGGGCTCCTATAATTCACCCCTCCACTTT
NA NA TRBJ1-1 TRBV28 CASSSAGQTLNTEAFF TGTGCCAGCAGTTCGGCAGGACAAACTTTGAACACTGAAGCTTTCTTT
TRBD1 few TRBJ2-7 TRBV4-1 CASSLEDRGSNYEQYF TGCGCCAGCAGCCTTGAGGACAGGGGCAGCAATTACGAGCAGTACTTC
NA once TRBJ1-3 TRBV7-2 CASSLARHASNYLNTIYF TGTGCCAGCAGCTTAGCTAGACACGCTTCCAATTACCTAAACACCATATATTTT
NA NA TRBJ1-1 TRBV6-1 CASSESSVNTEAFF TGTGCCAGCAGTGAGTCGTCAGTGAACACTGAAGCTTTCTTT
TRBD2 medium-sized TRBJ2-7 TRBV6-4 CASSEREGPYEQYF TGTGCCAGCAGTGAGCGGGAGGGCCCCTACGAGCAGTACTTC
NA NA TRBJ2-7 TRBV5-1 CASSLNSGPYEQYF TGCGCCAGCAGCTTGAACAGCGGACCCTACGAGCAGTACTTC
NA NA TRBJ1-1 TRBV6-4 CARAGQRAFF TGTGCCAGGGCAGGACAGAGAGCTTTCTTT
NA NA TRBJ1-1 TRBV19 CASSSGSSNTEAFF TGTGCCAGTAGTAGCGGGTCCTCGAACACTGAAGCTTTCTTT
NA NA TRBJ2-1 TRBV7-2 CASSSGWNEQFF TGTGCCAGCAGCTCCGGGTGGAATGAGCAGTTCTTC
NA NA TRBJ2-1 TRBV15 CATSRDPLGWEDAYNEQFF TGTGCCACCAGCAGAGACCCACTGGGCTGGGAGGACGCCTACAATGAGCAGTTCTTC
TRBD1 NA TRBJ1-1 TRBV6-6 CATKVTGGTEAFF TGTGCCACCAAGGTTACAGGGGGCACTGAAGCTTTCTTT
TRBD1 NA TRBJ1-5 TRBV6-6 CASRPGQAVDQPQHF TGTGCCAGCAGACCCGGACAGGCTGTAGATCAGCCCCAGCATTTT
NA NA TRBJ2-5 TRBV18 CASSPRPSDGTQYF TGTGCCAGCTCACCACGTCCTAGCGATGGGACCCAGTACTTC
TRBD1 NA TRBJ1-6 TRBV6-5 CASSTGGNSPLHF TGTGCCAGCAGCACAGGGGGAAATTCACCCCTCCACTTT
NA NA TRBJ1-5 TRBV2 CASSAGGGHQPQHF TGTGCCAGCTCGGCCGGGGGGGGCCATCAGCCCCAGCATTTT
NA NA TRBJ2-7 TRBV4-2 CASSQAISATYEQYF TGTGCCAGCAGCCAAGCTATTAGCGCTACCTACGAGCAGTACTTC
NA NA TRBJ1-1 TRBV19 CASSIVGSRNTEAFF TGTGCCAGTAGTATAGTTGGCTCCAGGAACACTGAAGCTTTCTTT
NA NA TRBJ2-2 TRBV5-8 CASSLGGGPNTGELFF TGTGCCAGCAGCTTGGGTGGGGGCCCGAACACCGGGGAGCTGTTTTTT
NA NA TRBJ1-6 TRBV9 CASSVAGQNNSPLHF TGTGCCAGCAGCGTAGCTGGACAGAATAATTCACCCCTCCACTTT
NA once TRBJ2-3 TRBV2 CASSEARADTQYF TGTGCCAGCAGTGAAGCGCGAGCAGATACGCAGTATTTT
NA NA TRBJ1-2 TRBV6-5 CASSFGGEGYTF TGTGCCAGCAGTTTCGGGGGGGAAGGCTACACCTTC
TRBD1 NA TRBJ2-1 TRBV5-6 CASRTVTGSALF TGTGCCAGCAGGACGGTGACAGGGTCTGCCCTCTTC
NA NA TRBJ1-1 TRBV7-9 CASSLRAGLNTEAFF TGTGCCAGCAGCCTGAGGGCGGGGCTGAACACTGAAGCTTTCTTT
TRBD1 NA TRBJ1-6 TRBV27 CASSTYPEGAESPLHF TGTGCCAGCAGTACCTACCCAGAGGGGGCCGAATCACCCCTCCACTTT
NA NA TRBJ2-2 TRBV6-4 CASSDGEETGELFF TGTGCCAGCAGTGATGGCGAGGAAACCGGGGAGCTGTTTTTT
TRBD1 NA TRBJ2-3 TRBV5-6 CASRLDRGQRRPVNTQYF TGTGCCAGCAGACTGGACAGGGGCCAAAGGCGGCCCGTTAATACGCAGTATTTT
NA NA TRBJ1-4 TRBV6-5 CASSYITGPNEKLFF TGTGCCAGCAGTTACATAACAGGGCCCAATGAAAAACTGTTTTTT
TRBD2 NA TRBJ2-7 TRBV5-8 CASSRDPGLFYEQYF TGTGCCAGCAGCCGAGACCCGGGACTATTCTACGAGCAGTACTTC
TRBD1 NA TRBJ2-1 TRBV19 CASSDRGIGEQFF TGTGCCAGTAGCGACAGGGGCATAGGTGAGCAGTTCTTC
TRBD1 NA TRBJ1-1 TRBV6-5 CASIDRGAEAFF TGTGCCAGCATCGACAGGGGGGCTGAAGCTTTCTTT
TRBD2 NA TRBJ2-7 TRBV14 CASSQVLAGESEQYF TGTGCCAGCAGCCAAGTTTTAGCGGGAGAATCCGAGCAGTACTTC
TRBD1 NA TRBJ1-2 TRBV29-1 CSVDRDRDVDYTF TGCAGCGTTGACCGGGACAGGGACGTGGACTACACCTTC
TRBD1 NA TRBJ1-1 TRBV28 CASSWTGGTEAFF TGTGCCAGCAGTTGGACAGGGGGCACTGAAGCTTTCTTT
NA NA TRBJ1-4 TRBV5-1 CASSLSGQENEKLFF TGCGCCAGCAGCTTGTCAGGGCAGGAGAATGAAAAACTGTTTTTT
NA NA TRBJ2-7 TRBV27 CASSSAGRYEQYF TGTGCCAGCAGTTCTGCGGGGAGGTACGAGCAGTACTTC
NA NA TRBJ2-7 TRBV19 CASSIEVTGFREQYF TGTGCCAGTAGTATAGAGGTAACAGGGTTTAGAGAGCAGTACTTC
NA once TRBJ2-5 TRBV27 CASSLMRETQYF TGTGCCAGCAGTTTAATGCGAGAGACCCAGTACTTC
NA NA TRBJ1-4 TRBV7-8 CASSSRGYGEKLFF TGTGCCAGCAGCTCTAGGGGCTACGGGGAAAAACTGTTTTTT
TRBD2 NA TRBJ2-1 TRBV7-8 CASSFQPGLAGFEQFF TGTGCCAGCAGCTTTCAACCTGGACTAGCGGGTTTCGAGCAGTTCTTC